This entry concerns a single T cell receptor beta chain. Its antigen is not known. This sample is drawn from a study of T cell clonotyping in hematopoietic cell transplantation. As for the study in general: Recipients' pretransplant samples followed cytoreduction.

The CDR3 is 11 residues long. Germline V gives CDR1 GTSNPN, CDR2 SVGIG (reference sequence). With 0 bases removed from V and 9 bases from J, the gap between germline ends came to 7 bases. Time point specified: recipient sample about 28 days before transplant, after cytoreduction. Sequencing used immunoSEQ multiplex PCR; TCRdb keeps in-frame clones, though not all of them. The sample carries approximately 27,000 clones, about 92% recorded once. Study findings and constraints: After transplant, recipient diversity fell while pathologically expanded clonotypes grew through day 180.

The starting material was peripheral blood mononuclear cells, obtained before stem cell transplant. The chain carries TRBV30 and TRBJ2-3; D call uncertain. The sequence came from a man aged 45-65 years with acute myeloid leukemia. Some clones in this sample may be carry-over from other donors' samples. Here the CDR3 reads CAWSVLGTQYF. The DNA for the CDR3 is TGTGCCTGGAGTGTATTGGGGACGCAGTATTTT.